These 31 T cell receptor beta chains were all obtained from the same sample, sequenced in a study of blood T cell repertoires in COVID-19. Sequencing was performed with immunoSEQ multiplex PCR; in TCRdb, only in-frame clones are kept and a portion is missing. The sample consists of over 65,000 clones, more than 80% of them appearing once. The sequencing input was peripheral blood. These receptors originate from a man aged 25-45 years with acute or convalescent COVID-19.

The chain joins TRBV9 to TRBJ2-7, with a weak D call TRBD2 (6 bases). Between the trimmed V and J ends, which lost 0 bases and 3 bases, there was a span of 16 bases. Looked up from germline, CDR1 is SGDLS and CDR2 is YYNGEE. This CDR3 contains 16 residues. CDR3 protein: CASSVGGGTLGYEQYF. CDR3 sequence (DNA): TGTGCCAGCAGCGTAGGAGGAGGGACCCTGGGCTACGAGCAGTACTTC. The variable domain in full, with the rest retrieved from reference TRBV9 and TRBJ2-7, is DSGVTQTPKHLITATGQRVTLRCSPRSGDLSVYWYQQSLDQGLQFLIQYYNGEERAKGNILERFSAQQFPDLHSELNLSSLELGDSALYFCASSVGGGTLGYEQYFGPGTRLTVT.

This chain links TRBV7-9 with TRBJ1-5, with 10 bases identical to TRBD1. The CDR3 covers 16 residues. Trimming took 1 base from V and 2 from J; bases not matched to a gene: 2. Germline CDR1 and CDR2: SEHNR and FQNEAQ (reference sequence). The CDR3 sequence: CASSLGGTGGNQPQHF. In DNA form, the CDR3 reads TGTGCCAGCAGCTTAGGCGGGACAGGGGGCAATCAGCCCCAGCATTTT.

The chain employs TRBV14 and TRBJ2-5; D might be TRBD1 (6 bases). CDR3 size: 15 residues. Per germline, CDR1 SGHDN and CDR2 FVKESK. V lost 0 bases, J lost 5 bases, and 13 bases lay in between. This CDR3 is CASSQDQQGLETQYF. The CDR3 region has the DNA TGTGCCAGCAGCCAAGATCAGCAGGGGTTGGAGACCCAGTACTTC.

The chain links TRBV2 to TRBJ2-2; the D gene is possibly TRBD1 (5 bases). The germline CDR1 and CDR2 sequences are SNHLY and FYNNEI. CDR3 length: 13 amino acids. Trimming left V 6 bases short and J 4 bases short, with 9 bases between. In DNA, the CDR3 is TGTGCCAGCAGGGCAGGGTTCACCGGGGAGCTGTTTTTT. Translating it yields CASRAGFTGELFF.

This chain connects TRBV27 to TRBJ2-5, with no clear D. CDR3 length: 14 residues. Germline CDR1 MNHEY, CDR2 SMNVEV (reference sequence). The V and J ends lost 4 bases and 0 bases respectively, with 9 bases between them. CDR3 in DNA: TGTGCCAGCAGTTCAACACCGTACCAAGAGACCCAGTACTTC. Translation gives CASSSTPYQETQYF.

The genes are TRBV9 and TRBJ2-1, with D possibly TRBD1 on 5 matching bases. The CDR3 sequence is 13 residues long. V dropped 0 bases and J dropped 6 bases, with 7 bases sitting between them. The germline V gene has CDR1 SGDLS and CDR2 YYNGEE. The CDR3 loop is CASSVAQVNEQFF. CDR3 DNA: TGTGCCAGCAGCGTAGCACAGGTCAATGAGCAGTTCTTC.

The sample holds one count of this clone. Relative to the germline gene, one junction end is altered; a read error may explain this. The V call is TRBV6-5, the J call TRBJ2-5; tentative D call: TRBD2 (6 bases). Per the germline V gene, CDR1 is MNHEY and CDR2 is SVGAGI. The CDR3 extends over 13 amino acids. CDR3 amino acids: CASSDSRRRGQYF. In DNA, the CDR3 is TGTGCCAGCAGTGACTCGCGGAGGAGGGGCCAGTACTTC.

The rearrangement links TRBV19 to TRBJ1-5; D is unclear. CDR1 LNHDA and CDR2 SQIVND come from the germline V gene (reference sequence). V lost 7 bases, J lost 0 bases, and 19 bases lay in between. CDR3 length: 17 residues. CDR3 sequence: CASITLNGRLSNQPQHF. The CDR3 coding sequence is TGTGCCAGTATTACCCTTAATGGGAGACTTAGCAATCAGCCCCAGCATTTT.

This sequence joins TRBV29-1 and TRBJ1-1; tentative D call: TRBD1 (6 bases). V was cut by 4 bases and J by 4 bases, with 13 bases left in between. Germline CDR1 SQVTM, CDR2 ANQGSEA. The CDR3 has 13 residues. CDR3 DNA: TGCAGCGTTGGGCACAGGGAGATCACTGAAGCTTTCTTT. Protein sequence: CSVGHREITEAFF.

The rearrangement uses TRBV19 and TRBJ2-1, with 11 positions matching TRBD2. The CDR3 runs to 16 residues. Trimming removed 7 bases from V and 4 bases from J; junction bases left unmatched: 9. Germline CDR1 reads LNHDA; CDR2 reads SQIVND (reference sequence). The CDR3, as DNA: TGTGCCAGTAAAAAACCCGGACTAGCGGGTTACAATGAGCAGTTCTTC. This translates into CASKKPGLAGYNEQFF.

The CDR3 loop reads CASHPTGNTEAFF. The CDR3 DNA reads as TGTGCCAGTCACCCAACCGGGAACACTGAAGCTTTCTTT. V and J are TRBV19 and TRBJ1-1; D uncertain. Deletions cut 8 bases from V and 1 base from J, with 11 bases between. The CDR3 covers 13 residues. Germline CDR1 reads LNHDA; CDR2 reads SQIVND (reference sequence). The whole variable domain, remainder taken from reference TRBV19 and TRBJ1-1, is DGGITQSPKYLFRKEGQNVTLSCEQNLNHDAMYWYRQDPGQGLRLIYYSQIVNDFQKGDIAEGYSVSREKKESFPLTVTSAQKNPTAFYLCASHPTGNTEAFFGQGTRLTVV.

This chain connects TRBV9 to TRBJ2-5, with 9 bases lining up with TRBD2. There are 16 residues in the CDR3. Per germline, CDR1 SGDLS and CDR2 YYNGEE. The junction had 11 bases not matched to a gene; V was cut back by 3 bases and J by 5 bases. The CDR3 DNA reads TGTGCCAGCAGCGCTCAGGGGCGGGAGGGCCTGGAGACCCAGTACTTC. It is translated as CASSAQGREGLETQYF.

In this sample, this clone turned up a few times. The chain has TRBV4-2 and TRBJ1-2; 7 bases align to TRBD1. The V segment lost 5 bases and the J segment 4 bases; nucleotides outside the gene matches: 4. The CDR3 length is 13 residues. Germline V gives CDR1 LGHNA, CDR2 YNFKEQ. The CDR3 spells CASSSRDSYGYTF. The CDR3 coding sequence is TGTGCCAGCAGCAGCCGGGACAGCTATGGCTACACCTTC.

The gene calls are TRBV4-2 and TRBJ2-3; D gene unclear. CDR1 and CDR2 from the germline V gene are LGHNA and YNFKEQ. V shed 4 bases and J shed 0 bases, with 11 bases lying between them. The CDR3 runs to 15 residues. The CDR3 loop reads CASSRKAESTDTQYF. In DNA, the CDR3 is TGTGCCAGCAGCCGAAAGGCGGAGAGCACAGATACGCAGTATTTT.

The chain has TRBV6-6 and TRBJ2-5; D ambiguous. The germline CDR1 and CDR2 sequences are MNHNY and SVGAGI (reference sequence). V was pared by 4 bases and J by 2 bases, with 8 bases between. This CDR3 is built from 13 residues. The CDR3 protein is CASSLTFQETQYF. The CDR3 DNA reads TGTGCCAGCAGTTTGACATTTCAAGAGACCCAGTACTTC.

The chain carries TRBV2 and TRBJ1-5; D uncertain. CDR1 SNHLY and CDR2 FYNNEI come from the germline V gene. V lost 3 bases and J 0 bases, leaving 9 bases between the germline ends. This CDR3 comprises 15 residues. The DNA for the CDR3 is TGTGCCAGCAGTGACGGAGGATATAGCAATCAGCCCCAGCATTTT. Its protein product is CASSDGGYSNQPQHF.

In the case of this clone: One end of the junction is discordant with germline, which a read error may explain. Other nucleotide sequences in the sample specify the same CDR3. This sequence joins TRBV5-4 and TRBJ2-7; D not resolved. The CDR3 spans 14 residues. Per germline, CDR1 SGHNT and CDR2 YYREEE (reference sequence). CDR3 nucleotide sequence: TGCGCCAGCAGCTTTTTCCGGAGCTCCTACGAGCAGTACTTC. Amino acid sequence: CASSFFRSSYEQYF. The complete variable domain, with remaining parts taken from reference TRBV5-4 and TRBJ2-7, reads ETGVTQSPTHLIKTRGQQVTLRCSSQSGHNTVSWYQQALGQGPQFIFQYYREEENGRGNFPPRFSGLQFPNYSSELNVNALELDDSALYLCASSFFRSSYEQYFGPGTRLTVT.

This chain uses TRBV30 with TRBJ1-5; maybe TRBD1 (5 bases). The CDR3 has 12 amino acids. Germline CDR1 and CDR2: GTSNPN and SVGIG (reference sequence). With 1 base removed from V and 4 bases from J, the gap between germline ends came to 5 bases. The CDR3 DNA reads TGTGCCTGGAGTGAGGGGAATCAGCCCCAGCATTTT. This codes for CAWSEGNQPQHF.

V gene TRBV4-2 combines with J gene TRBJ2-5; possibly TRBD1 for D (5 bases). Germline V lookup: CDR1 LGHNA, CDR2 YNFKEQ. Trimming removed 0 bases at V and 5 bases at J, with 10 bases between. The length of the CDR3 is 14 residues. The CDR3 protein is CASSQDIRGETQYF. The CDR3 DNA sequence: TGTGCCAGCAGCCAAGATATAAGGGGCGAGACCCAGTACTTC.

CDR3 sequence reads: CASSEDRAVRTEKLFF. DNA for the CDR3: TGTGCCAGCAGCGAAGACAGGGCGGTTCGGACTGAAAAACTGTTTTTT. The rearrangement links TRBV5-4 to TRBJ1-4; 7 bases map to TRBD1. With 4 bases clipped from V and 7 bases from J, the junction kept 13 bases outside the gene matches. This CDR3 contains 16 residues. Germline V gene lookup returns CDR1 SGHNT and CDR2 YYREEE (reference sequence).

The chain joins TRBV4-3 to TRBJ2-1; D gene ambiguous. V was shortened by 3 bases and J by 8 bases, with 14 bases between the two germline ends. Germline lookup yields CDR1 LGHNA and CDR2 YSLEER. This CDR3 is 14 amino acids long. The CDR3 sequence: CASSQEPGLHEQFF. Here the CDR3 DNA reads TGCGCCAGCAGCCAGGAGCCCGGCCTACATGAGCAGTTCTTC.

The chain combines TRBV5-6 with TRBJ2-3; possibly TRBD1 for D (6 bases). Trimming took 2 bases from V and 10 from J, leaving 17 bases between them. The germline gives CDR1 SGHDT, CDR2 YYEEEE. The CDR3 runs 14 residues. The CDR3 is CASSLGTGFLAQYF. In DNA form, the CDR3 reads TGTGCCAGCAGCTTAGGAACAGGGTTCCTGGCGCAGTATTTT.

The chain combines TRBV10-3 with TRBJ2-1; 9 bases are a match to TRBD1. With V trimmed by 6 bases and J by 6 bases, 3 bases remained unmatched. CDR1 and CDR2 (germline): ENHRY, SYGVKD. The CDR3 runs 13 residues. The CDR3 region is CAIRGTGSNEQFF. The DNA for the CDR3 is TGTGCCATCAGGGGGACAGGGAGCAATGAGCAGTTCTTC.

The CDR3 protein is CASQGLAGDAFYNEQFF. CDR3 coding DNA: TGCGCCAGCCAGGGACTAGCGGGAGATGCCTTCTACAATGAGCAGTTCTTC. The V and J genes are TRBV5-1 and TRBJ2-1; 14 bases align to TRBD2. Per the germline V gene, CDR1 is SGHRS and CDR2 is YFSETQ. The trim removed 7 bases at V and 3 bases at J, leaving 9 bases unmatched. The CDR3 runs 17 residues.

The chain joins TRBV21-1 to TRBJ2-7; TRBD2 reflects the table's D call only, with no check against the DNA. TRBV21-1 is described as a pseudogene. The CDR3 is 18 residues long. CDR3 DNA sequence: TGTGCCAGCAGCAAACCAACCTTACTAGCGGGAGGCTCTTACGAGCAGTACTTC. Encoded protein: CASSKPTLLAGGSYEQYF.

V gene TRBV4-3 combines with J gene TRBJ2-3, with D possibly being TRBD2 (5 bases). The CDR3 runs to 15 residues. Germline V lookup: CDR1 LGHNA, CDR2 YSLEER. The germline V and J ends were trimmed by 0 bases and 6 bases, with 13 bases remaining between them. DNA of the CDR3: TGCGCCAGCAGCCAAGATAGGTGGCGGGTCGATACGCAGTATTTT. This gives the protein CASSQDRWRVDTQYF.

Note on this clone: The sample holds other DNA sequences that translate to the same CDR3. This rearrangement joins TRBV3-1 (or the pseudogene TRBV3-2) to TRBJ2-7, with 10 bases that match TRBD2. From germline, CDR1 is LGHDT and CDR2 YNNKEL (reference sequence). V lost 4 bases to trimming and J lost 4 bases; unmatched junction nucleotides: 7. The CDR3 is made up of 15 amino acids. The CDR3 region is CASSPPGLASYEQYF. The CDR3 bases are TGTGCCAGCAGCCCGCCGGGACTAGCGTCTTACGAGCAGTACTTC.

The rearrangement joins TRBV10-3 to TRBJ2-7; possibly TRBD1 for D (6 bases). The CDR3 covers 13 residues. Germline CDR1 is ENHRY and CDR2 is SYGVKD. The V end lost 8 bases, the J end lost 3 bases, and 14 bases lay between the germline ends. CDR3 region: CAIAPGTHYEQYF. DNA for the CDR3: TGTGCCATCGCACCCGGGACACACTACGAGCAGTACTTC.

Only a few counts were recorded for this clone. The chain employs TRBV7-2 and TRBJ2-2; the match to TRBD2 covers 13 bases. This CDR3 is 18 amino acids long. Germline CDR1 is SGHTA and CDR2 is FQGNSA. V was clipped by 4 bases and J by 4 bases; unmatched bases: 9. CDR3 protein: CASSSTPGTSGTTGELFF. DNA for the CDR3: TGTGCCAGCAGCTCAACCCCCGGGACTAGCGGGACCACCGGGGAGCTGTTTTTT.

The chain joins TRBV10-3 to TRBJ1-1; TRBD1 matches 9 bases. Germline V gene lookup returns CDR1 ENHRY and CDR2 SYGVKD. V shed 6 bases and J 1 base; nucleotides not matched to a gene: 0. The CDR3 covers 13 residues. The DNA for the CDR3 is TGTGCCATCAGGACAGGGGGGAACACTGAAGCTTTCTTT. Translated, it gives CAIRTGGNTEAFF.

The CDR3 reads CASSGQGATEAFF. CDR3 sequence (DNA): TGTGCCAGCTCCGGACAGGGGGCGACTGAAGCTTTCTTT. The chain recombines TRBV11-1 with TRBJ1-1, with 11 nucleotides matching TRBD1. This CDR3 is built from 13 residues. V trimming: 8 bases; J trimming: 5 bases; junction bases outside the gene matches: 4. Germline CDR1 and CDR2: SGHAT and FQDESV (reference sequence).